These T cell receptor beta chains were read from a single sample in a study of pediatric ulcerative colitis. Data came from immunoSEQ multiplex PCR; TCRdb stores just in-frame clones and leaves some out. This sample has tens of thousands of clones, with 78% found just once. Specimen: gut tissue. Receptor source: a girl aged 10-17 years with moderate ulcerative colitis. Both conserved end residues are part of each CDR3. D genes are given only for firm matches. Size is stated for part of the rows, as once, few or many counts, or as a class when the clone is expanded.

DNA | CDR3 | J | size | V | D
TGTGCCAGCTCACCAGTAGGGGTTTACGAGCAGTACTTC | CASSPVGVYEQYF | TRBJ2-7 | . | TRBV18 | .
TGTGCCAGCAGCTTAGGGGGACTAGCGGTCTACGAGCAGTACTTC | CASSLGGLAVYEQYF | TRBJ2-7 | . | TRBV7-2 | TRBD2
TGTGCCAGCAGCCCAACACGGTGGGGTAGAGGCACTGAAGCTTTCTTT | CASSPTRWGRGTEAFF | TRBJ1-1 | . | TRBV5-4 | .
TGCGCCAGCAGCCTTCAGGGGGCTAGGAACACTGAAGCTTTCTTT | CASSLQGARNTEAFF | TRBJ1-1 | . | TRBV5-1 | TRBD1
TGTGCCAGCACTCGCCCGGGACACAGTGAAAAACTGTTTTTT | CASTRPGHSEKLFF | TRBJ1-4 | . | TRBV28 | .
TGCGCCAGCACCCAAGGAGGGGACAGGGTTAACGGGGAGCTGTTTTTT | CASTQGGDRVNGELFF | TRBJ2-2 | . | TRBV5-1 | TRBD1
TGTGCCAGCAGTTTATCGGGACAGGGCTGGACAGATACGCAGTATTTT | CASSLSGQGWTDTQYF | TRBJ2-3 | . | TRBV28 | TRBD1
TGTGCCAGCAGCTTAATTAATACAGGGCCGACTGAAGCTTTCTTT | CASSLINTGPTEAFF | TRBJ1-1 | . | TRBV7-9 | .
TGTGCCAGCAGTTTATTCCCCCTAGCGGAGTACTTC | CASSLFPLAEYF | TRBJ2-4 | . | TRBV27 | TRBD2
TGTGCCAGCAGGACGCGCGGCGGTAACACTGAAGCTTTCTTT | CASRTRGGNTEAFF | TRBJ1-1 | . | TRBV2 | .
TGTGCCAGCAGTTTAGATTTGAACACTGAAGCTTTCTTT | CASSLDLNTEAFF | TRBJ1-1 | . | TRBV27 | .
TGCGCCAGCAGCCCATTTAGCGGGCAGGGCCCTCAGACCCAGTACTTC | CASSPFSGQGPQTQYF | TRBJ2-5 | . | TRBV5-1 | TRBD2
TGTGCCAGCTCACCAGCGGCAGGGAGGGCCGGGGAGCTGTTTTTT | CASSPAAGRAGELFF | TRBJ2-2 | . | TRBV18 | TRBD2
TGTGCCAGCAGTTACCTGCCGGGAAGCCCCCAAGAGACCCAGTACTTC | CASSYLPGSPQETQYF | TRBJ2-5 | . | TRBV6-6 | .
TGCGCCAGCAGCTTGCAGGCGGGCAGGGGGCAGTTCTTC | CASSLQAGRGQFF | TRBJ2-1 | . | TRBV5-1 | .
TGTGCCAGCAGTTACAATGGACAGGGTTTGAGTGAAGCTTTCTTT | CASSYNGQGLSEAFF | TRBJ1-1 | once | TRBV6-5 | TRBD1
TGCGCCAGCAGCATAGGACAGGGTGAGAATGAGCAGTTCTTC | CASSIGQGENEQFF | TRBJ2-1 | . | TRBV5-1 | TRBD1
TGTGCCAGCAGGATAGACAGGGGTTACTATGGCTACACCTTC | CASRIDRGYYGYTF | TRBJ1-2 | . | TRBV6-1 | TRBD1
TGTGCCAGCAGTGGACAGATACGGACAGATACGCAGTATTTT | CASSGQIRTDTQYF | TRBJ2-3 | . | TRBV2 | .
TGTGCCAGTACCCTAGACGTAGCCTACGAGCAGTACTTC | CASTLDVAYEQYF | TRBJ2-7 | . | TRBV6-1 | .
TGCGCCAGCAGCTTGGACCCAGCGGGAGTCTACAATGAGCAGTTCTTC | CASSLDPAGVYNEQFF | TRBJ2-1 | . | TRBV5-1 | TRBD2
TGTGCCAGCAGCTTAGACGGTTGGGCAGGGCGATACCAAGAGACCCAGTACTTC | CASSLDGWAGRYQETQYF | TRBJ2-5 | . | TRBV11-2 | .
TGTGCCAGCTCACCCGTGGTAGCGGGAGACCCCACAGATACGCAGTATTTT | CASSPVVAGDPTDTQYF | TRBJ2-3 | . | TRBV18 | TRBD2
TGTGCCAGCAGTTCGACCGTAGGGGGCGGTACTAGCATTCAGTACTTC | CASSSTVGGGTSIQYF | TRBJ2-4 | . | TRBV6-5 | TRBD1
TGTGCCAGCAGCTCTACAGGGAGAACGAACACCGGGGAGCTGTTTTTT | CASSSTGRTNTGELFF | TRBJ2-2 | once | TRBV5-6 | .
TGTGCCAGCCGCAGAGGGACCATTACAGATACGCAGTATTTT | CASRRGTITDTQYF | TRBJ2-3 | . | TRBV27 | .
TGTGCCATCAGTGGGGGACAGGGGGGTTCACCCCTCCACTTT | CAISGGQGGSPLHF | TRBJ1-6 | . | TRBV10-3 | TRBD1
TGTGCCAGCTCACCCATGGGCTCCTATAATTCACCCCTCCACTTT | CASSPMGSYNSPLHF | TRBJ1-6 | . | TRBV18 | .
TGTGCCAGCAGTTTCGGAATACAAGAGACCCAGTACTTC | CASSFGIQETQYF | TRBJ2-5 | . | TRBV27 | .
TGTGCCAGCAGCTACAGGACAGGGGATGAGCAGTTCTTC | CASSYRTGDEQFF | TRBJ2-1 | . | TRBV5-8 | TRBD1
TGTGCCTGGAGTGTACAGGGGTGGCGTGGGAACACTGAAGCTTTCTTT | CAWSVQGWRGNTEAFF | TRBJ1-1 | . | TRBV30 | TRBD1
TGTGCCTGGAGTAAACGAACTAGACACTCTGGAAACACCATATATTTT | CAWSKRTRHSGNTIYF | TRBJ1-3 | . | TRBV30 | .
TGCGCCAGCAGCCCCGGGACAGGGTATCATCAGCCCCAGCATTTT | CASSPGTGYHQPQHF | TRBJ1-5 | . | TRBV4-1 | TRBD1
TGTGCCAGCAGCTTCCAGTTTAGCTCCTACGAGCAGTACTTC | CASSFQFSSYEQYF | TRBJ2-7 | . | TRBV5-5 | .
TGTGCCAGTAGTATGTCGGCAGGGGGCAAAGCTTTCTTT | CASSMSAGGKAFF | TRBJ1-1 | . | TRBV19 | TRBD1
TGTGCCAGCAGCGGGGGAGGGTGGGGTCAGCCCCAGCATTTT | CASSGGGWGQPQHF | TRBJ1-5 | . | TRBV5-5 | .
TGTGCCAGCAGCCCCTTGAGGGTTGTCTACACCTTC | CASSPLRVVYTF | TRBJ1-2 | . | TRBV7-2 | .
TGTGCCAGCAGCACCTTCCGGACGGGCTCCTACGAGCAGTACTTC | CASSTFRTGSYEQYF | TRBJ2-7 | . | TRBV7-8 | .
TGCGCCAGCAGCTTGGTGGGCTTCCCCGAGACCCAGTACTTC | CASSLVGFPETQYF | TRBJ2-5 | . | TRBV5-1 | .
TGTGCCAGCAGCCGAGGGGGGGCAGGGGATAATTCACCCCTCCACTTT | CASSRGGAGDNSPLHF | TRBJ1-6 | . | TRBV11-2 | .
TGCGCCAGCAGTTCCGGACTAGCGGGATACGAGCAGTACTTC | CASSSGLAGYEQYF | TRBJ2-7 | . | TRBV10-2 | TRBD2
TGTGCCAGCAGCTCCCGGGACAGGGCTAATAGCAAAAACATTCAGTACTTC | CASSSRDRANSKNIQYF | TRBJ2-4 | . | TRBV5-4 | TRBD1
TGTGCCAGTAGTGTGCCATATGCAACTAATGAAAAACTGTTTTTT | CASSVPYATNEKLFF | TRBJ1-4 | . | TRBV19 | .
TGTGCCAGCAGTATAACTAGCGGGAGCACAGATACGCAGTATTTT | CASSITSGSTDTQYF | TRBJ2-3 | few | TRBV6-4 | TRBD2
TGTGCCAGCAGCTTACTCCAAGCAGGGAGCGATCAGCCCCAGCATTTT | CASSLLQAGSDQPQHF | TRBJ1-5 | . | TRBV7-8 | .
TGCGCCAGCAGCCAAGACTGGGACAGGGTAGTCTACGAGCAGTACTTC | CASSQDWDRVVYEQYF | TRBJ2-7 | . | TRBV4-3 | TRBD1